These 11 T cell receptor beta chains were sequenced from one sample in a study of OX40 agonist ivuxolimab in advanced cancers. The assay was immunoSEQ multiplex PCR, and TCRdb's table has in-frame clones only and misses some. In the table there are around 98,000 clones, roughly 89% of which are singletons. This sample comprised CD4+ or CD8+ T cells sorted from blood, obtained in a trial of the OX40 agonist ivuxolimab. The receptors were gathered from an adult with an advanced solid tumor such as melanoma, head and neck, liver or kidney cancer.

The rearrangement uses TRBV7-4 and TRBJ1-1, with a possible D match to TRBD1 (5 bases). Germline V gene lookup returns CDR1 SGHVT and CDR2 SQSDAQ. The ends were cut back, 2 bases at V and 0 bases at J, with 13 bases in the middle. The CDR3 covers 16 residues. The CDR3 sequence: CASSLNTGPLNTEAFF. The CDR3 nucleotides read TGTGCCAGCAGCTTAAATACGGGGCCGTTGAACACTGAAGCTTTCTTT.

As concerns this clone: This sample also contains other DNA sequences that code for the same CDR3. The chain combines TRBV18 with TRBJ2-5; tentatively, D is TRBD2 (6 bases). Trimming took off 3 bases at V and 3 bases at J, with 8 bases between the two ends. Germline values: CDR1 KGHSH, CDR2 LQKENI. The CDR3 sequence is 13 residues long. The chain's CDR3 is CASSPGGKETQYF. The CDR3 coding sequence is TGTGCCAGCTCACCTGGAGGGAAAGAGACCCAGTACTTC.

The rearrangement joins TRBV19 to TRBJ1-5, with TRBD1 as a possible D gene (6 bases). With 7 bases removed from V and 4 bases from J, the gap between germline ends came to 20 bases. Germline V CDR1 and CDR2: LNHDA, SQIVND (reference sequence). CDR3 length: 16 residues. CDR3 region: CASTFLGGQRNQPQHF. As DNA, the CDR3 is TGTGCCAGTACATTTCTGGGGGGACAAAGAAATCAGCCCCAGCATTTT.

Of note for this clone: One end of the junction is discordant with germline, which a read error may explain. Other DNA sequences in the same sample also yield this CDR3. The rearrangement uses TRBV5-6 and TRBJ1-4; D perhaps matches TRBD1 (5 bases). The V gene's germline CDR1 is SGHDT and CDR2 YYEEEE. CDR3 size: 14 residues. CDR3: CASSLLGRDEKLFF. For the CDR3, the DNA is TGTGCTAGCAGCTTGTTGGGGCGCGATGAAAAACTGTTTTTT.

This rearrangement joins TRBV19 to TRBJ1-2; no clear D. CDR3 length equals 14 residues. V was shortened by 7 bases and J by 3 bases, with 15 bases between the two germline ends. Per the germline V gene, CDR1 is LNHDA and CDR2 is SQIVND (reference sequence). The CDR3 loop reads CASTPVLADYGYTF. CDR3 coding DNA: TGTGCCAGTACCCCTGTCCTGGCTGACTATGGCTACACCTTC. Filled out from reference TRBV19 and TRBJ1-2, the complete variable domain reads DGGITQSPKYLFRKEGQNVTLSCEQNLNHDAMYWYRQDPGQGLRLIYYSQIVNDFQKGDIAEGYSVSREKKESFPLTVTSAQKNPTAFYLCASTPVLADYGYTFGSGTRLTVV.

The chain combines TRBV5-6 with TRBJ1-1, with TRBD1 as a possible D gene (5 bases). The CDR3 runs 15 residues. Germline assignment: CDR1 SGHDT and CDR2 YYEEEE. Trimming left V 0 bases short and J 3 bases short, with 12 bases between. The CDR3, as DNA: TGTGCCAGCAGCTTGGCCGGGACTATGGACACTGAAGCTTTCTTT. Its translation is CASSLAGTMDTEAFF.

The V call is TRBV5-1, the J call TRBJ2-5; D perhaps matches TRBD2 (6 bases). The CDR3 sequence is 13 residues long. The V gene lost 4 bases and the J gene lost 3 bases, with 10 bases spanning the gap. Germline V CDR1 and CDR2: SGHRS, YFSETQ. In nucleotides, the CDR3 is TGCGCCAGCAGCGGGGAGGTTAAAGAGACCCAGTACTTC. Its protein product is CASSGEVKETQYF.

The chain joins TRBV18 to TRBJ1-2; 7 positions match TRBD1. In germline, CDR1 is KGHSH, CDR2 LQKENI. There are 12 residues in the CDR3. V lost 4 bases and J lost 8; bases outside the gene matches: 4. CDR3 amino acids: CASSQDRDGYTF. The CDR3 nucleotides are TGTGCCAGCTCACAAGACAGGGACGGCTACACCTTC. The full variable domain, rest sourced from reference TRBV18 and TRBJ1-2, is NAGVMQNPRHLVRRRGQEARLRCSPMKGHSHVYWYRQLPEEGLKFMVYLQKENIIDESGMPKERFSAEFPKEGPSILRIQQVVRGDSAAYFCASSQDRDGYTFGSGTRLTVV.

The chain joins TRBV19 to TRBJ1-1; D not resolved. The ends were cut back, 5 bases at V and 5 bases at J, with 12 bases in the middle. CDR1 is LNHDA, CDR2 SQIVND, per germline (reference sequence). CDR3 length: 13 amino acids. The CDR3, as DNA: TGTGCCAGTAGTGACGGGAGGAGGACTGAAGCTTTCTTT. This encodes CASSDGRRTEAFF.

V gene TRBV11-2 combines with J gene TRBJ2-3, with D hard to call. The CDR3 runs 12 residues. Germline-derived CDR1 and CDR2 are SGHAT and FQNNGV. The V gene lost 0 bases and the J gene lost 10 bases, with 8 bases spanning the gap. Written as DNA, the CDR3 is TGTGCCAGCAGCTTAGACGGTACGGCGCAGTATTTT. Residues: CASSLDGTAQYF. The full variable domain, completed using reference TRBV11-2 and TRBJ2-3, is EAGVAQSPRYKIIEKRQSVAFWCNPISGHATLYWYQQILGQGPKLLIQFQNNGVVDDSQLPKDRFSAERLKGVDSTLKIQPAKLEDSAVYLCASSLDGTAQYFGPGTRLTVL.

The V call is TRBV6-1, the J call TRBJ1-1; D remains unclear. The CDR3 loop spans 14 amino acids. The germline gives CDR1 MNHNS, CDR2 SASEGT. V lost 3 bases to trimming and J lost 4 bases, with 12 bases between them. In DNA form, the CDR3 reads TGTGCCAGCAGTGAGGAGGGAGGAGGCACTGAAGCTTTCTTT. Translating gives CASSEEGGGTEAFF.